This TCR beta chain was sequenced during a study of T cells after yellow fever vaccination. MiXCR was run by TCRdb on the 5' RACE reads, yielding one entry per CDR3 protein. The sample lists some 120,000 distinct CDR3 sequences; about 8.2% were seen once. The clonotype comes from a man aged 18-30 years who received the YFV17D yellow fever vaccine. Sequences were derived from CD8+ T cells sorted from PBMCs, sampled on the day of the yellow fever booster vaccination.

The chain's CDR3 is CASSFGTGGEQYV. For the CDR3, the DNA is TGTGCCAGCAGTTTCGGGACAGGGGGCGAGCAGTACGTC. This chain uses TRBV27 with TRBJ2-7; 11 bases match TRBD1. V shed 3 bases, J shed 6 bases, and the junction held 1 base outside the gene matches. The germline V gene has CDR1 MNHEY and CDR2 SMNVEV (reference sequence). This CDR3 is built from 13 residues.